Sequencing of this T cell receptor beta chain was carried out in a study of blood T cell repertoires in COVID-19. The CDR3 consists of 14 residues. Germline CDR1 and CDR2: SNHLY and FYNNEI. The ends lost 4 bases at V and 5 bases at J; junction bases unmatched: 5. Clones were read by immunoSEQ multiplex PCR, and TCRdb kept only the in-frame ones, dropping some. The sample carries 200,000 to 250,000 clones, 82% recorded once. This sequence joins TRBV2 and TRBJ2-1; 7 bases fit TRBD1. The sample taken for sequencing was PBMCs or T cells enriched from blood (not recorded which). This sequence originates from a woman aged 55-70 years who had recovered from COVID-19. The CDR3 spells CASSVKGANNEQFF. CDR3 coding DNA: TGTGCCAGCAGTGTAAAGGGGGCCAACAATGAGCAGTTCTTC. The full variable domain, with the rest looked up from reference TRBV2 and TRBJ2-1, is EPEVTQTPSHQVTQMGQEVILRCVPISNHLYFYWYRQILGQKVEFLVSFYNNEISEKSEIFDDQFSVERPDGSNFTLKIRSTKLEDSAMYFCASSVKGANNEQFFGPGTRLTVL.